The clone carrying this T cell receptor (beta chain) was observed a handful of times. The antigen is undetermined. TCR beta CDR3 region amplification was performed from RNA transcripts. First-round RT-PCR with HTBI primers amplified the TCR CDR3 region. MiXCR, applied by TCRdb to the multiplex PCR reads, yields one record per CDR3 protein. The sample shows approximately 370,000 distinct CDR3 sequences, roughly a sixth of them seen only once. Germline V lookup: CDR1 LNHDA, CDR2 SQIVND (reference sequence). This CDR3 comprises 12 residues. In making diagnoses, clinical symptoms, serum thyroxine and TRAb, thyroid ultrasound and orbital computed tomography were all used. The data belong to a study of T cells in Graves' hyperthyroidism and ophthalmopathy. Findings and limits, study-wide: A model built on 13 V-J features separated ophthalmopathy from stable hyperthyroidism. Most clonotypes expanded in thyroid above 0.001 were likewise present in blood.

The source is a woman younger than 45 with Graves' hyperthyroidism that later progressed to Graves' ophthalmopathy. The chain joins TRBV19 to TRBJ1-1, with a weak D call TRBD1 (5 bases). Source material: blood. CDR3 in DNA: TGTGCGGTTACGCAGGGTAGTGCGGAAGCTTTCTTT. It translates to CAVTQGSAEAFF.